The rows below give T cell receptor beta chains drawn from one sample of a study of vaccination and CD4 T cells after COVID-19. One entry per CDR3 protein results from TCRdb running MiXCR on the PCR reads. The sample has 20,000 to 30,000 distinct CDR3 sequences; around 65% are singletons. Antigens for these TCRs are unknown. The sample consisted of CD4+ T cells from blood, cultured in vitro. These TCRs come from a human donor who had recovered from COVID-19. The CDR3 runs from the conserved cysteine through the conserved F or W. A D gene is named only where the DNA matches it firmly. Not every row has a clone size; where given, it reads once, few, many or a size class.

V	size	D	J	CDR3	DNA
TRBV30	NA	NA	TRBJ1-1	CAWSVLGGTEAFF	TGTGCCTGGAGTGTACTGGGGGGCACTGAAGCTTTCTTT
TRBV28	NA	TRBD1	TRBJ1-5	CASSNRDRGVNQPQHF	TGTGCCAGCAGTAACCGTGACAGGGGGGTCAATCAGCCCCAGCATTTT
TRBV15	few	NA	TRBJ2-7	CATSRDVGYEQYF	TGTGCCACCAGCAGAGATGTCGGTTACGAGCAGTACTTC
TRBV20-1	few	NA	TRBJ1-4	CSAQAGWDEKLFF	TGCAGTGCTCAAGCAGGGTGGGATGAAAAACTGTTTTTT
TRBV6-1	NA	TRBD1	TRBJ1-5	CASRVQGNRNQPQHF	TGTGCCAGCAGGGTACAGGGGAATCGCAATCAGCCCCAGCATTTT
TRBV6-5	NA	NA	TRBJ1-1	CASSYAQGYGTEAFF	TGTGCCAGCAGTTACGCTCAGGGGTACGGCACTGAAGCTTTCTTT
TRBV20-1	NA	TRBD1	TRBJ1-1	CSARPGRGRREAFF	TGCAGTGCTAGACCGGGCAGGGGGCGTCGAGAGGCTTTCTTT
TRBV28	NA	TRBD2	TRBJ2-2	CASTLVAGVAGELFF	TGTGCCAGCACCCTGGTAGCGGGAGTGGCCGGGGAGCTGTTTTTT
TRBV7-2	NA	TRBD2	TRBJ2-3	CASSIHPSGASTDTQYF	TGTGCCAGCAGCATTCATCCTAGCGGAGCTAGCACAGATACGCAGTATTTT
TRBV19	NA	NA	TRBJ2-6	CASSIVRYQANVLTF	TGTGCCAGTAGTATAGTTCGGTATCAGGCCAACGTCCTGACTTTC
TRBV5-4	NA	NA	TRBJ2-5	CASSTYQETQYF	TGTGCCAGCAGCACGTACCAAGAGACCCAGTACTTC
TRBV19	NA	NA	TRBJ1-6	CASSNAGRSPLHF	TGTGCCAGTAGTAACGCAGGGAGGTCACCCCTCCACTTT
TRBV24-1	once	NA	TRBJ2-1	CATSDPGPNSGLNNEQFF	TGTGCCACCAGTGACCCGGGACCCAATAGCGGCTTGAACAATGAGCAGTTCTTC
TRBV6-5	NA	NA	TRBJ1-5	CASSFTGQPQHF	TGTGCCAGCAGTTTTACAGGTCAGCCCCAGCATTTT
TRBV20-1	few	TRBD2	TRBJ2-3	CSARVLDGGGPIDTQYF	TGCAGTGCTAGAGTCCTAGACGGGGGAGGGCCCATAGATACGCAGTATTTT